This TCR beta chain was retrieved from a study of blood T cell repertoires in COVID-19 (TCRdb year 2020). Study-wide context: Collaborator samples came from the United States, Italy and Spain and covered acute and convalescent phases of COVID-19. The prospective study material was composed of cDNA or gDNA derived from T cells, B-cell-depleted T cells, or PBMCs. The dataset comprised deeply sampled blood TCRbeta repertoires from subjects exposed to, actively infected with, or recovered from COVID-19. A freely available public database, intended as a resource for researchers studying the immune response to SARS-CoV-2, is where the repertoires were released. Samples came from the ongoing ImmuneRACE study (first 160 participants) plus 1,254 subjects from 6 global collaborators. A de-identified subject ID, COVID-19 status, age in years and sex were almost always included in the sample metadata. HLA class I and class II types, where available, came from metadata supplied by the sample provider rather than from assay-based typing. Broad study findings and their caveats: The quantity of clinical and demographic metadata differed by source and by participant and was supplied without curation.

In regard to this clone: Its target antigen remains unknown. Nothing much larger sits one base from this clone, and base qualities are not available.

Trimming costs V 1 base and J 4 bases, and their ends lie 14 bases apart. The germline V gene sets CDR1 to SGHTA and CDR2 to FQGNSA. Including the terminal cysteine and phenylalanine, the CDR3 comprises 17 residues. The kept DNA is CDR3 alone, 51 bases in frame from the first base. In Seattle, one collaborating source enrolled patients while the infection was active and tracked those patients longitudinally over the course of disease. The collaborating institutions used their own protocols to collect whole blood in K2EDTA tubes. Collaborator samples were shipped for TCRbeta analysis as frozen whole blood, isolated PBMCs, or DNA extracted from either sample type. TCRbeta CDR3 regions were amplified from genomic DNA using the immunoSEQ Assay, a bias-controlled multiplex PCR. As for the authors' bioinformatics: The number of nucleated cells in each sample was estimated by amplification of reference gene primers within the assay. To quantify the absolute abundance of each unique TCRbeta CDR3 rearrangement, sequence reads were collapsed and filtered. Productive Simpson clonality was computed per sample as the square root of Simpson's diversity index over productive rearrangements. Held by TCRdb, this immuneACCESS table contains in-frame sequences only and omits some clones. Under half of the omission traces to an unresolved V gene where checked; the cause of the rest is unknown. V, J and clone size reflect that table, while D and trimming were determined from the DNA. The sample has 25,000 to 35,000 clones on record, 85% to 95% of them singletons. The biggest ten clones account for approximately 0.78% of the sample.

The clonotype comes from a woman between 70 and 85 years old with COVID-19, enrolled during active disease. The sequence joins TRBV7-2 to TRBJ2-6, with a weak D call of TRBD1 (5 bases match). The specimen sequenced was peripheral blood. The sequenced DNA: TGTGCCAGCAGCTTAGATGCCAGGGCGTCCGGGGCCAACGTCCTGACTTTC. This encodes CASSLDARASGANVLTF.